This entry features one T cell receptor (beta chain) sequence. The PCR contained 60 Vbeta and 13 Jbeta primers. Produced via immunoSEQ multiplex PCR; TCRdb's table is partial and in-frame only. The sample has approximately 220,000 clones, about 74% seen once. The sample is drawn from a study of cytomegalovirus exposure and HLA in healthy donors. V was shortened by 4 bases and J by 3 bases, with 7 bases between the two germline ends. The CDR3 runs to 12 residues. Germline-derived CDR1 and CDR2 are SGHRS and YFSETQ. The sequence came from a man aged 35 to 55 in good health and CMV-seronegative. The chain combines TRBV5-1 with TRBJ1-1, with D uncertain. The source material was PBMCs. The CDR3 is CASSLADTEAFF. CDR3 bases: TGCGCCAGCAGCCTCGCAGACACTGAAGCTTTCTTT.